These 27 T cell receptor beta chains were sequenced from one sample in a study of blood T cell repertoires in COVID-19. Profiling relied on immunoSEQ multiplex PCR, and the TCRdb table lists in-frame clones only, not all of them. This table holds fewer than 250,000 clones, roughly 91% found once. The sample taken for sequencing was PBMCs or T cells enriched from blood (not recorded which). These receptors came from a man aged 30-40 years in a cohort exposed to, infected with or recovered from COVID-19 (not recorded which).

The chain links TRBV27 to TRBJ1-4, with D perhaps TRBD1 (6 bases). The CDR3 runs to 15 residues. Germline CDR1 reads MNHEY; CDR2 reads SMNVEV (reference sequence). The V end was cut by 5 bases, the J end by 4 bases, with 14 bases between. The chain's CDR3 is CASSPRQVLNEKLFF. The CDR3 region has the DNA TGTGCCAGCAGTCCTAGACAGGTCCTTAATGAAAAACTGTTTTTT.

Worth noting for this clone: The sample holds other DNA sequences that translate to the same CDR3. CDR3 protein: CASSPGQNYEQYF. The CDR3, as DNA: TGTGCCAGCTCACCGGGACAGAACTACGAGCAGTACTTC. This chain links TRBV18 with TRBJ2-7, with 7 bases matching TRBD1. V lost 3 bases and J lost 3; bases outside the gene matches: 2. This CDR3 spans 13 amino acids. Germline-derived CDR1 and CDR2 are KGHSH and LQKENI.

The chain has TRBV5-6 and TRBJ1-2; 11 nucleotides agree with TRBD1. Germline V gives CDR1 SGHDT, CDR2 YYEEEE. This CDR3 has 19 residues. With V trimmed by 1 base and J by 2 bases, 13 bases remained unmatched. The CDR3 DNA sequence: TGTGCCAGCAGCTTGAACCGGGACAGGGGGATGAGACTGAACTATGGCTACACCTTC. Translated, it gives CASSLNRDRGMRLNYGYTF.

The chain couples TRBV7-9 to TRBJ2-7; a weak D match, TRBD2 (5 bases). Between the trimmed V and J ends, which lost 2 bases and 3 bases, there was a span of 17 bases. Germline CDR1 and CDR2: SEHNR and FQNEAQ (reference sequence). CDR3 length: 16 residues. CDR3 in amino acids: CASSLLSSGSYYEQYF. CDR3 nucleotide sequence: TGTGCCAGCAGCTTATTAAGTAGTGGGAGTTACTACGAGCAGTACTTC.

The chain couples TRBV5-4 to TRBJ1-2, with D possibly being TRBD1 (5 bases). Germline lookup yields CDR1 SGHNT and CDR2 YYREEE (reference sequence). The CDR3 extends over 17 amino acids. V lost 3 bases to trimming and J lost 2 bases, with 20 bases between them. The CDR3 coding sequence is TGTGCCAGCAGCTCGGGGGACCCGTCCACAAGGAACTATGGCTACACCTTC. Its protein product is CASSSGDPSTRNYGYTF.

The genes are TRBV5-1 and TRBJ2-2; TRBD2 aligns across 14 bases. The CDR3 extends over 15 amino acids. V was clipped by 5 bases and J by 8 bases; unmatched bases: 5. CDR1 SGHRS and CDR2 YFSETQ come from the germline V gene. The CDR3 DNA follows: TGCGCCAGCAGAACGGGACTAGCGGGAGTTGGGGAGCTGTTTTTT. The encoded protein is CASRTGLAGVGELFF.

The gene calls are TRBV6-5 and TRBJ1-1; D possibly corresponds to TRBD1 (6 bases). V lost 11 bases and J 2 bases, leaving 15 bases between the germline ends. This CDR3 region has 13 residues. Germline assignment: CDR1 MNHEY and CDR2 SVGAGI. The CDR3, as DNA: TGTGCCGCGACGTGGACAGCTAACACTGAAGCTTTCTTT. Amino acid sequence: CAATWTANTEAFF.

The gene calls are TRBV9 and TRBJ2-3; D possibly corresponds to TRBD2 (6 bases). V was clipped by 0 bases and J by 3 bases, with 11 bases between them. Germline V gene data show CDR1 as SGDLS and CDR2 as YYNGEE. This CDR3 region has 15 residues. This CDR3 is CASSVDEGGTDTQYF. The CDR3 DNA is TGTGCCAGCAGCGTAGACGAGGGAGGTACAGATACGCAGTATTTT.

V and J are TRBV5-1 and TRBJ2-7; TRBD1 matches at 7 bases. Germline V gives CDR1 SGHRS, CDR2 YFSETQ. There are 16 residues in the CDR3. With V trimmed by 5 bases and J by 0 bases, 11 bases remained unmatched. The chain's CDR3 is CASRGLTDRFSYEQYF. DNA for the CDR3: TGCGCCAGCAGGGGGTTAACGGACAGGTTCTCCTACGAGCAGTACTTC.

The chain recombines TRBV21-1 with TRBJ1-1; the DNA was not compared with TRBD1, the D call given in the table. TRBV21-1 is reported as a pseudogene. This CDR3 has 13 residues. The CDR3, as DNA: TGTGCCAGCAGGGACAGCATGAACACTGAAGCTTTCTTT. Translated: CASRDSMNTEAFF.

This sequence joins TRBV5-1 and TRBJ2-1; TRBD2 aligns across 8 bases. In germline, CDR1 is SGHRS, CDR2 YFSETQ. V lost 0 bases to trimming and J lost 7 bases; unmatched junction nucleotides: 3. This CDR3 comprises 14 residues. Here the CDR3 DNA reads TGCGCCAGCAGCTTGGCTAGCGGGCAGAATGAGCAGTTCTTC. Amino acid sequence: CASSLASGQNEQFF.

V and J are TRBV27 and TRBJ1-2, with TRBD1 matching 7 bases. Looked up from germline, CDR1 is MNHEY and CDR2 is SMNVEV (reference sequence). The CDR3 has 16 amino acids. The V gene end was trimmed by 4 bases and the J gene end by 1 base; junction bases not matched to a gene: 9. DNA for the CDR3: TGTGCCAGCAGTTCCCCCCTCGACAGGGTTAACTATGGCTACACCTTC. Its translation: CASSSPLDRVNYGYTF.

J is TRBJ2-5 and V is TRBV27; TRBD1 matches 7 bases. The CDR3 totals 13 residues. Germline V gene sequence: CDR1 MNHEY, CDR2 SMNVEV (reference sequence). V lost 6 bases, J lost 4 bases, and 5 bases stayed unmatched. The CDR3 loop is CASRTQGRETQYF. DNA of the CDR3: TGTGCCAGCAGAACACAGGGGCGAGAGACCCAGTACTTC.

The V and J genes are TRBV20-1 and TRBJ1-1, with D maybe TRBD1 (5 bases). Germline V CDR1 and CDR2: DFQATT, SNEGSKA (reference sequence). CDR3 size: 11 residues. Trimming shortened V by 0 bases and J by 11 bases, and 10 bases separated the two germline ends. CDR3 nucleotide sequence: TGCAGTGCTAGAGAAAAAGGGGCGGCTTTCTTT. This codes for CSAREKGAAFF.

The chain carries TRBV27 and TRBJ1-1; the match to TRBD1 covers 8 bases. CDR1 and CDR2 from the germline V gene are MNHEY and SMNVEV (reference sequence). CDR3 size: 14 residues. V was clipped by 3 bases and J by 4 bases; unmatched bases: 4. The chain's CDR3 is CASSFPGQVTEAFF. CDR3 in DNA: TGTGCCAGCAGTTTCCCGGGACAGGTCACTGAAGCTTTCTTT.

V usage is TRBV6-2 or TRBV6-3 and J usage is TRBJ2-3, with 7 bases that match TRBD2. V was clipped by 1 base and J by 3 bases; unmatched bases: 10. Germline loops: CDR1 MNHEY, CDR2 SVGEGT. This CDR3 spans 17 amino acids. The CDR3 is CASSYFARREQTDTQYF. CDR3 coding DNA: TGTGCCAGCAGTTACTTCGCCAGGCGGGAGCAGACAGATACGCAGTATTTT.

The genes are TRBV4-1 and TRBJ2-1; tentative D call: TRBD1 (6 bases). CDR1 is MGHRA, CDR2 YSYEKL, per germline. The ends were cut back, 6 bases at V and 9 bases at J, with 15 bases in the middle. The CDR3 is 13 residues long. CDR3 sequence: CASRPETGLEQFF. CDR3 DNA sequence: TGCGCCAGCAGGCCTGAAACAGGGCTTGAGCAGTTCTTC.

The chain joins TRBV7-9 to TRBJ2-3, with a weak D call TRBD2 (6 bases). Trimming took 5 bases from V and 0 from J, leaving 9 bases between them. The CDR3 has 14 amino acids. Germline CDR1 is SEHNR and CDR2 is FQNEAQ (reference sequence). CDR3 nucleotide sequence: TGTGCCAGCAGCCAGAGCGGGAGCACAGATACGCAGTATTTT. Translating gives CASSQSGSTDTQYF. Full variable domain (missing parts from reference TRBV7-9 and TRBJ2-3): DTGVSQNPRHKITKRGQNVTFRCDPISEHNRLYWYRQTLGQGPEFLTYFQNEAQLEKSRLLSDRFSAERPKGSFSTLEIQRTEQGDSAMYLCASSQSGSTDTQYFGPGTRLTVL.

The chain joins TRBV2 to TRBJ1-1; D not certain. The CDR3 length is 14 residues. Germline V gives CDR1 SNHLY, CDR2 FYNNEI. The V end lost 10 bases, the J end lost 4 bases, and 19 bases lay between the germline ends. CDR3 DNA sequence: TGTGCCACTATGTCTACAGAAGTCCTCACTGAAGCTTTCTTT. Its translation is CATMSTEVLTEAFF.

The chain has TRBV19 and TRBJ1-4; weak D call: TRBD1 (5 bases). Germline-derived CDR1 and CDR2 are LNHDA and SQIVND (reference sequence). Trimming took 2 bases from V and 8 from J, leaving 12 bases between them. The CDR3 is 14 residues long. The CDR3 loop reads CASSIRGLSEKLFF. The CDR3 DNA is TGTGCCAGTAGTATAAGGGGATTAAGCGAAAAACTGTTTTTT.

This chain links TRBV6-5 with TRBJ2-5, with a weak D call TRBD1 (6 bases). Germline V gene sequence: CDR1 MNHEY, CDR2 SVGAGI. This CDR3 contains 11 residues. V shed 10 bases and J shed 6 bases, with 12 bases lying between them. CDR3 region: CATSTGKTQYF. The CDR3 nucleotides are TGTGCCACCTCGACAGGAAAGACCCAGTACTTC.

J is TRBJ2-7 and V is TRBV27, with 8 positions matching TRBD2. Germline V gene data show CDR1 as MNHEY and CDR2 as SMNVEV (reference sequence). After removal of 6 bases from V and 6 bases from J, the junction contained 10 bases not matched to a gene. The CDR3 spans 14 residues. CDR3 sequence: CASSGRAMIGEQYF. The CDR3 DNA follows: TGTGCCAGCAGCGGGAGGGCCATGATCGGCGAGCAGTACTTC.

The chain recombines TRBV28 with TRBJ1-4; D is unresolved. V lost 5 bases and J 6 bases, leaving 10 bases between the germline ends. The CDR3 covers 13 residues. Germline CDR1 is MDHEN and CDR2 is SYDVKM. CDR3 sequence: CASSEGVDEKLFF. The DNA for the CDR3 is TGTGCCAGCAGTGAGGGTGTCGATGAAAAACTGTTTTTT. Full variable domain (rest looked up from reference TRBV28 and TRBJ1-4): DVKVTQSSRYLVKRTGEKVFLECVQDMDHENMFWYRQDPGLGLRLIYFSYDVKMKEKGDIPEGYSVSREKKERFSLILESASTNQTSMYLCASSEGVDEKLFFGSGTQLSVL.

In regard to this clone: One junction end does not reproduce the germline sequence, and a read error may be involved. The V call is TRBV28, the J call TRBJ2-5; D not resolved. Germline V lookup: CDR1 MDHEN, CDR2 SYDVKM. The CDR3 loop spans 11 amino acids. Here the CDR3 reads CASSLSGPQHF. CDR3 DNA sequence: TGTGCCAGCAGTTTATCGGGTCCCCAGCACTTC.

The chain joins TRBV5-1 to TRBJ1-1; D is perhaps TRBD1 (5 bases). The CDR3 extends over 14 amino acids. CDR1 and CDR2 (germline): SGHRS, YFSETQ. The V gene lost 5 bases and the J gene lost 3 bases, with 14 bases spanning the gap. CDR3 amino acids: CASSPGGSDTEAFF. CDR3 in DNA: TGCGCCAGCAGTCCGGGGGGGTCAGACACTGAAGCTTTCTTT.

The chain carries TRBV9 and TRBJ2-5, with TRBD2 matching over 7 bases. CDR1 and CDR2 (germline): SGDLS, YYNGEE. J was trimmed by 2 bases and V by 0 bases; bases with no gene match: 10. There are 17 residues in the CDR3. The CDR3 protein is CASSVATLGLEQETQYF. The CDR3 DNA follows: TGTGCCAGCAGCGTAGCTACCCTCGGACTAGAGCAAGAGACCCAGTACTTC.

This chain uses TRBV6-2 or TRBV6-3 with TRBJ2-7, with D maybe TRBD2 (5 bases). CDR3 length: 12 residues. Germline CDR1 reads MNHEY; CDR2 reads SVGEGT. Trimming stripped 2 bases from V and 7 bases from J, with 9 bases between. The CDR3 sequence is CASSYLRGEQYF. CDR3 nucleotide sequence: TGTGCCAGCAGTTACCTCCGGGGAGAGCAGTACTTC.